Listed below are T cell receptor beta chains from one sample, sequenced in a study of B cell selection in AIRE deficiency. The table came from immunoSEQ multiplex PCR; TCRdb's copy has only in-frame clones and leaves some out. Counted here are about 26,000 clones, about 90% occurring once; the ten biggest clones make up 0.95% to 1.3%. The sample taken for sequencing was CD4+CD25+ Tregs sorted from PBMCs. These receptors all stem from a human donor in good health. Both conserved end residues are part of each CDR3. A D gene is named only where the DNA matches it firmly. The size of a clone is reported for some rows only, either as once, few or many, or as a class for expanded clones.

size: NA
J: TRBJ1-2
D: TRBD1
V: TRBV9
CDR3: CASSVVDRVGSGYTF
DNA: TGTGCCAGCAGCGTAGTCGACAGGGTAGGCTCCGGCTACACCTTC

size: few
J: TRBJ1-6
D: NA
V: TRBV7-8
CDR3: CASSLTGTGSPLHF
DNA: TGTGCCAGCAGCTTAACGGGGACCGGCTCACCCCTCCACTTT

size: NA
J: TRBJ1-3
D: NA
V: TRBV6-1
CDR3: CASRTRTNGNTIYF
DNA: TGTGCCAGCAGGACCCGAACCAATGGAAACACCATATATTTT

size: NA
J: TRBJ2-2
D: NA
V: TRBV11-3
CDR3: CASSLVRTGELFF
DNA: TGTGCCAGCAGCTTAGTGCGGACCGGGGAGCTGTTTTTT

size: NA
J: TRBJ1-3
D: NA
V: TRBV12-5
CDR3: CASGLAQGSGNTIYF
DNA: TGTGCTAGTGGTTTGGCTCAGGGGTCTGGAAACACCATATATTTT

size: NA
J: TRBJ2-3
D: TRBD2
V: TRBV7-2
CDR3: CASSRRSGGLTDTQYF
DNA: TGTGCCAGCAGCCGACGGTCGGGGGGGCTCACAGATACGCAGTATTTT

size: few
J: TRBJ2-3
D: TRBD1
V: TRBV2
CDR3: CASRGTGYTDTQYF
DNA: TGTGCCAGCAGAGGGACAGGGTACACAGATACGCAGTATTTT

size: NA
J: TRBJ2-5
D: TRBD2
V: TRBV5-3
CDR3: CAKTNGLAGEETQYF
DNA: TGTGCCAAAACCAACGGACTAGCGGGGGAAGAGACCCAGTACTTC

size: NA
J: TRBJ2-5
D: NA
V: TRBV5-1
CDR3: CASNPRGGQETQYF
DNA: TGCGCCAGCAACCCGAGGGGGGGGCAAGAGACCCAGTACTTC

size: NA
J: TRBJ2-2
D: NA
V: TRBV11-3
CDR3: CASSLVGELFF
DNA: TGTGCCAGCAGCTTAGTCGGGGAGCTGTTTTTT

size: NA
J: TRBJ1-2
D: NA
V: TRBV6-1
CDR3: CASSERADYGYTF
DNA: TGTGCCAGCAGTGAACGGGCAGACTATGGCTACACCTTC

size: NA
J: TRBJ2-6
D: TRBD1
V: TRBV7-3
CDR3: CASSSTGQGAVLGANVLTF
DNA: TGTGCCAGCAGCTCGACTGGACAGGGGGCGGTTTTAGGGGCCAACGTCCTGACTTTC

size: NA
J: TRBJ1-6
D: TRBD1
V: TRBV30
CDR3: CAWTRGQDNSPLHF
DNA: TGTGCCTGGACTCGGGGACAGGATAATTCACCCCTCCACTTT

size: NA
J: TRBJ2-1
D: TRBD2
V: TRBV14
CDR3: CASSSGLAGFNEQFF
DNA: TGTGCCAGCAGCTCGGGACTAGCGGGGTTCAATGAGCAGTTCTTC

size: NA
J: TRBJ2-1
D: TRBD2
V: TRBV7-9
CDR3: CASSRTSGDNEQFF
DNA: TGTGCCAGCAGCCGGACTAGCGGAGACAATGAGCAGTTCTTC

size: NA
J: TRBJ2-5
D: TRBD2
V: TRBV5-1
CDR3: CASSYRAGGQETQYF
DNA: TGCGCCAGCAGCTACCGAGCGGGGGGACAAGAGACCCAGTACTTC

size: NA
J: TRBJ2-1
D: TRBD1
V: TRBV19
CDR3: CASSPGDRPSSYNEQFF
DNA: TGTGCCAGTAGTCCTGGGGACAGACCTAGCTCCTACAATGAGCAGTTCTTC

size: once
J: TRBJ1-4
D: NA
V: TRBV7-9
CDR3: CASSEQGGDEKLFF
DNA: TGTGCCAGCAGCGAACAGGGAGGAGATGAAAAACTGTTTTTT

size: once
J: TRBJ1-1
D: NA
V: TRBV5-1
CDR3: CASSLVSTGLRNTEAFF
DNA: TGCGCCAGCAGCTTGGTGTCAACAGGGTTGAGGAACACTGAAGCTTTCTTT

size: NA
J: TRBJ2-1
D: TRBD1
V: TRBV11-2
CDR3: CASSLDRGNYNEQFF
DNA: TGTGCCAGCAGCTTGGACAGGGGAAACTACAATGAGCAGTTCTTC

size: once
J: TRBJ2-6
D: NA
V: TRBV19
CDR3: CASKGGGANVLTF
DNA: TGTGCCAGTAAGGGCGGTGGGGCCAACGTCCTGACTTTC

size: NA
J: TRBJ2-3
D: NA
V: TRBV7-2
CDR3: CASSPPGTDTQYF
DNA: TGTGCCAGCAGCCCCCCCGGCACAGATACGCAGTATTTT

size: NA
J: TRBJ1-4
D: NA
V: TRBV27
CDR3: CASGHRGGSGPNEKLFF
DNA: TGTGCCAGCGGACACCGAGGAGGGTCGGGTCCTAATGAAAAACTGTTTTTT

size: NA
J: TRBJ1-2
D: TRBD1
V: TRBV10-3
CDR3: CAISKGQGSNYGYTF
DNA: TGTGCCATCAGTAAGGGACAGGGCTCTAACTATGGCTACACCTTC

size: NA
J: TRBJ1-1
D: NA
V: TRBV11-1
CDR3: CASSDRKGIPSMNTEAFF
DNA: TGTGCCAGCAGCGACCGAAAGGGAATCCCATCCATGAACACTGAAGCTTTCTTT

size: NA
J: TRBJ2-2
D: NA
V: TRBV10-3
CDR3: CAISEKRGTGELFF
DNA: TGTGCCATCAGCGAGAAACGGGGAACCGGGGAGCTGTTTTTT

size: NA
J: TRBJ2-1
D: NA
V: TRBV7-9
CDR3: CASSLGTVNEQFF
DNA: TGTGCCAGCAGCTTAGGGACAGTCAATGAGCAGTTCTTC

size: NA
J: TRBJ2-3
D: NA
V: TRBV10-3
CDR3: CAISGLEGTSTDTQYF
DNA: TGTGCCATCAGCGGTTTGGAGGGGACTAGCACAGATACGCAGTATTTT

size: NA
J: TRBJ2-7
D: TRBD1
V: TRBV30
CDR3: CAWSLRTGIYEQYF
DNA: TGTGCCTGGAGTTTGCGGACAGGGATCTACGAGCAGTACTTC

size: NA
J: TRBJ1-4
D: NA
V: TRBV2
CDR3: CASKQGPVATNEKLFF
DNA: TGTGCCAGCAAGCAGGGCCCAGTTGCAACTAATGAAAAACTGTTTTTT

size: NA
J: TRBJ1-1
D: TRBD1
V: TRBV5-1
CDR3: CASSPSDRVETEAFF
DNA: TGCGCCAGCAGCCCCTCGGACAGGGTGGAAACTGAAGCTTTCTTT

size: NA
J: TRBJ2-5
D: NA
V: TRBV25-1
CDR3: CASSGTLGWETQYF
DNA: TGTGCCAGCTCCGGGACCCTCGGGTGGGAGACCCAGTACTTC

size: NA
J: TRBJ2-1
D: NA
V: TRBV2
CDR3: CASNLLGLGYNEQFF
DNA: TGTGCCAGCAACCTACTGGGCCTTGGGTACAATGAGCAGTTCTTC

size: NA
J: TRBJ2-7
D: NA
V: TRBV7-8
CDR3: CASSFLSYEQYF
DNA: TGTGCCAGCAGCTTCCTCTCCTACGAGCAGTACTTC

size: NA
J: TRBJ1-6
D: NA
V: TRBV28
CDR3: CASSLQIAPLHF
DNA: TGTGCCAGCAGTTTACAAATAGCACCCCTCCACTTT

size: NA
J: TRBJ1-5
D: TRBD1
V: TRBV5-1
CDR3: CASSPGQNQPQHF
DNA: TGCGCCAGCAGCCCGGGACAGAATCAGCCCCAGCATTTT

size: NA
J: TRBJ1-4
D: NA
V: TRBV19
CDR3: CARIDPRPIGISTNEKLFF
DNA: TGTGCCAGGATCGACCCCCGGCCCATAGGGATCTCAACTAATGAAAAACTGTTTTTT

size: NA
J: TRBJ1-1
D: TRBD1
V: TRBV19
CDR3: CASTPDRANTEAFF
DNA: TGTGCCAGTACCCCGGACAGGGCGAACACTGAAGCTTTCTTT

size: NA
J: TRBJ2-7
D: NA
V: TRBV5-1
CDR3: CASSLVGSRVGEQYF
DNA: TGCGCCAGCAGCTTGGTGGGGAGCAGGGTAGGCGAGCAGTACTTC

size: NA
J: TRBJ2-4
D: TRBD2
V: TRBV18
CDR3: CASSPGLENIQYF
DNA: TGTGCCAGCTCACCCGGACTAGAAAACATTCAGTACTTC

size: NA
J: TRBJ1-2
D: NA
V: TRBV5-4
CDR3: CASSLSAGMNYGYTF
DNA: TGTGCCAGCAGCTTGTCGGCAGGGATGAACTATGGCTACACCTTC

size: NA
J: TRBJ2-1
D: TRBD2
V: TRBV5-4
CDR3: CASSSGLAGVTISNEQFF
DNA: TGTGCCAGCAGCTCTGGACTAGCGGGGGTGACAATCTCAAATGAGCAGTTCTTC

size: NA
J: TRBJ1-6
D: NA
V: TRBV27
CDR3: CASNRWAAGWDNSPLHF
DNA: TGTGCCAGCAATCGGTGGGCGGCGGGGTGGGATAATTCACCCCTCCACTTT

size: NA
J: TRBJ2-4
D: NA
V: TRBV21-1
CDR3: CASSKVGDRGTAKNIQYF
DNA: TGTGCCAGCAGCAAAGTTGGGGACAGGGGTACGGCCAAAAACATTCAGTACTTC

size: NA
J: TRBJ2-7
D: NA
V: TRBV18
CDR3: CASSPPTGALYEQYF
DNA: TGTGCCAGCTCACCACCGACAGGAGCGCTCTACGAGCAGTACTTC

size: once
J: TRBJ2-3
D: NA
V: TRBV5-1
CDR3: CASSLVVDTQYF
DNA: TGCGCCAGCAGCTTGGTCGTAGATACGCAGTATTTT

size: NA
J: TRBJ2-1
D: TRBD2
V: TRBV11-2
CDR3: CASSLGTSGSYNEQFF
DNA: TGTGCCAGCAGCTTAGGGACTAGCGGGAGTTACAATGAGCAGTTCTTC

size: NA
J: TRBJ2-7
D: NA
V: TRBV27
CDR3: CASSLRRIAYEQYF
DNA: TGTGCCAGCAGTTTAAGGCGGATTGCCTACGAGCAGTACTTC

size: NA
J: TRBJ2-3
D: TRBD1
V: TRBV5-4
CDR3: CASSPGQSTDTQYF
DNA: TGTGCCAGCAGCCCGGGACAGAGCACAGATACGCAGTATTTT

size: NA
J: TRBJ2-2
D: NA
V: TRBV7-2
CDR3: CASSLRRQGRSWDTGELFF
DNA: TGTGCCAGCAGCTTAAGACGGCAGGGAAGATCTTGGGACACCGGGGAGCTGTTTTTT

size: NA
J: TRBJ2-2
D: NA
V: TRBV27
CDR3: CASGRDGANTGELFF
DNA: TGTGCCAGCGGCCGGGACGGCGCGAACACCGGGGAGCTGTTTTTT

size: NA
J: TRBJ1-1
D: NA
V: TRBV2
CDR3: CASVMEVRAFF
DNA: TGTGCCAGCGTGATGGAGGTGCGGGCTTTCTTT

size: NA
J: TRBJ1-1
D: TRBD1
V: TRBV5-1
CDR3: CASSIDRGVGTEAFF
DNA: TGCGCCAGCAGCATAGACAGGGGAGTAGGCACTGAAGCTTTCTTT

size: NA
J: TRBJ2-7
D: NA
V: TRBV14
CDR3: CASSHKGAAYEQYF
DNA: TGTGCCAGCAGCCACAAAGGGGCAGCGTACGAGCAGTACTTC

size: NA
J: TRBJ1-6
D: NA
V: TRBV5-1
CDR3: CASRRTELNNSPLHF
DNA: TGCGCCAGCAGAAGGACAGAACTTAATAATTCACCCCTCCACTTT